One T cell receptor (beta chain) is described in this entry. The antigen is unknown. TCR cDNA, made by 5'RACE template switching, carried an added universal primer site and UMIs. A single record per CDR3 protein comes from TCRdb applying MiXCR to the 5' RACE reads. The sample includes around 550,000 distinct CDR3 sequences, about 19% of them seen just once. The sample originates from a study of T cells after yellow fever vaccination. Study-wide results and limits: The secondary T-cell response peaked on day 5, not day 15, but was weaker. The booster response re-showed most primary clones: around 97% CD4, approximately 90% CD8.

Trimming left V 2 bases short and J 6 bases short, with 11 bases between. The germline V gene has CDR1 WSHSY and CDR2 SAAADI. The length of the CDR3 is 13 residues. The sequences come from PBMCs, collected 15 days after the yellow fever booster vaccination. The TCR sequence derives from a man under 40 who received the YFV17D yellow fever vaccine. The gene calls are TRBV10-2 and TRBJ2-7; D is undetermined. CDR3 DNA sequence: TGCGCCAGCAGTGAGCCTCCTCTAGGCGAGCAGTACTTC. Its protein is CASSEPPLGEQYF.